This is a list of T cell receptor beta chains from one sample in a study of T cell responses to AZD1222 COVID-19 vaccine. Sequencing used immunoSEQ multiplex PCR; TCRdb keeps in-frame clones, though not all of them. Here the sample spans under 200,000 clones, 91% being singletons. Sequencing was performed on peripheral blood, taken on day 0 of AZD1222 vaccination. These receptors were taken from an adult in good health. Each CDR3 is given without its conserved first and last residue. The size field is filled for only some rows; it gives once, few, many or a size class.

>TRBJ2-1|TRBV10-3|.
AISGGRSQSSYNEQF
>TRBJ1-6|TRBV9|once
ASSVAPGLGSPLH
>TRBJ1-1|TRBV5-5|.
ASSLATGYTEAF
>TRBJ1-5|TRBV6-2/TRBV6-3|.
ASSYPRGASNQPQH
>TRBJ1-6|TRBV30|.
ACRTLPPSPLH
>TRBJ1-1|TRBV6-5|.
ASSYPGDTEAF
>TRBJ2-7|TRBV6-2/TRBV6-3|.
ASSYSILAGIVHEQY
>TRBJ2-6|TRBV19|.
ASSPGLTSSGANVLT
>TRBJ2-5|TRBV7-8|.
ASSLLETQY
>TRBJ2-2|TRBV30|once
AWASGGIANTGELF
>TRBJ2-5|TRBV5-8|.
ASTFQSQETQY
>TRBJ1-1|TRBV28|.
ASRGKAAF
>TRBJ1-2|TRBV2|.
ASRDRGIYGYT
>TRBJ2-1|TRBV19|.
ASSFGTGIYNEQF
>TRBJ2-3|TRBV4-3|.
ASSQGLADTQY
>TRBJ1-3|TRBV28|few
ASSIEGAGNTIY
>TRBJ2-2|TRBV5-6|.
ASSLGHPNTGELF
>TRBJ1-2|TRBV28|few
ASRIDGGLNYGYT
>TRBJ1-4|TRBV5-5|.
ASSLGVGEKLF
>TRBJ2-3|TRBV19|.
ASREGTGGTDTQY
>TRBJ2-1|TRBV21-1|.
ASSRGQGLYNEQF
>TRBJ2-3|TRBV27|.
ASSPAFDRSGDTQY
>TRBJ1-1|TRBV25-1|.
ASSGNSGYPEAF
>TRBJ1-2|TRBV6-2/TRBV6-3|.
ASSYQGKEGYT
>TRBJ2-7|TRBV28|.
ASRYRPGLAGGRKPY
>TRBJ2-2|TRBV28|.
ASSSESISNTGELF
>TRBJ2-1|TRBV10-3|.
AISARTSGYNEQF
>TRBJ2-7|TRBV28|few
ASSLPRLKHYEQY
>TRBJ2-7|TRBV28|.
ASSFGGTGYEQY
>TRBJ2-2|TRBV10-1|few
ASSEGSLPGELF
>TRBJ2-7|TRBV6-5|.
ASSLWFSYEQY
>TRBJ2-7|TRBV7-9|.
ASSLGEGTPYEQY
>TRBJ1-2|TRBV7-2|.
ASSPDFGGNNGYT
>TRBJ2-1|TRBV2|.
ASRVGHRGTYEQF
>TRBJ1-2|TRBV9|.
ASSVGRTNYGYT
>TRBJ1-4|TRBV5-1|.
ASSLSTSGLSRPSNEKLF
>TRBJ2-7|TRBV5-1|.
ASSLLRIGGSYEQY
>TRBJ1-1|TRBV28|.
ASSLWGTRNTEAF
>TRBJ1-5|TRBV6-1|.
ASSARSGVYNQPQH
>TRBJ1-5|TRBV28|.
ASRPTLGQFSNQPQH
>TRBJ1-5|TRBV28|.
ASKPGGNAQPQH
>TRBJ1-3|TRBV6-2/TRBV6-3|.
ASSYSATLTSGNTIY
>TRBJ2-5|TRBV5-4|.
ASSFEGETQY
>TRBJ2-5|TRBV11-3|.
ASSSVPGAKSTQY